This TCR beta chain was retrieved from a study of cytomegalovirus exposure and HLA in healthy donors. This clone was picked up a small number of times. Germline V gives CDR1 SGHNT, CDR2 YENEEA. V lost 5 bases, J lost 4 bases, and 5 bases lay in between. The CDR3 is made up of 12 amino acids. Method: immunoSEQ multiplex PCR; TCRdb's copy keeps in-frame clones and lacks some. This sample has roughly 200,000 clones, with more than 75% found just once. This TCR was recovered from a man aged 25 to 40 in good health and CMV-seropositive. The V and J genes are TRBV11-3 and TRBJ2-2; D unresolved. Sequenced sample: PBMCs. The chain's CDR3 is CASSASTGELFF. The CDR3 DNA reads TGTGCCAGCAGCGCGAGCACCGGGGAGCTGTTTTTT.